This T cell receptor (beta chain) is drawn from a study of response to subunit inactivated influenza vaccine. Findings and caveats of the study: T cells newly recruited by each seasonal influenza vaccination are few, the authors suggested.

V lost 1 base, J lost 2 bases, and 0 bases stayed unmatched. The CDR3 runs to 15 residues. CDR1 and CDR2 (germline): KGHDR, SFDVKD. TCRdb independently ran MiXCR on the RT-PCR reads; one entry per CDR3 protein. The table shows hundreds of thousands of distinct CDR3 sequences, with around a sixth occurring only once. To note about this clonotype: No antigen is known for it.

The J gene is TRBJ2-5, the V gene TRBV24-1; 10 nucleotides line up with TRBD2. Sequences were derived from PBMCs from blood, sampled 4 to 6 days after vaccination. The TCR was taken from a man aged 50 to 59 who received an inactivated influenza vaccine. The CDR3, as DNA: TGTGCCACCAGTGATTTTAGCGGGGGGCAAGAGACCCAGTACTTC. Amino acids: CATSDFSGGQETQYF.